Detailed here is one TCR beta chain. This entry comes from a study of control samples from healthy donors and cancer patients. The repertoire was sequenced with immunoSEQ multiplex PCR; TCRdb's copy has only in-frame clones and lacks some. The sample lists under 70,000 clones, approximately 90% seen once, with around 15% in the top ten. The CDR3 sequence is 14 residues long. Germline V lookup: CDR1 SGHVS, CDR2 FQNEAQ. The germline V and J ends were trimmed by 5 bases and 4 bases, with 9 bases remaining between them. The chain employs TRBV7-8 and TRBJ1-6; D gene unclear. The TCR comes from a man aged 55 to 69 with head and neck cancer. Sequenced: PBMCs. The chain's CDR3 is CASSGTPYNSPLHF. In DNA form, the CDR3 reads TGTGCCAGCAGCGGCACGCCTTATAATTCACCCCTCCACTTT.